One and the same sample provided the 7 T cell receptor beta chains below, sequenced in a study of Ad26.COV2.S vaccination and SARS-CoV-2 variants. The repertoire was sequenced with immunoSEQ multiplex PCR; TCRdb's copy has only in-frame clones and lacks some. The repertoire holds around 400,000 clones, with 75% to 95% as singletons. Treatment here: around 19 received Ad26.COV2.S at low or high dose, single or two shots; a few received placebo; per-sample allocation not given. On day 63 after the first injection, vaccine and placebo recipients gave samples. The material sequenced was peripheral blood, taken in a trial of Ad26.COV2.S vaccine versus placebo. These receptors were taken from a person between 18 and 59 years old who received the Ad26.COV2.S COVID-19 vaccine or a placebo.

This chain links TRBV7-2 with TRBJ1-5, with D unclear. The V end lost 1 base, the J end lost 1 base, and 11 bases lay between the germline ends. This CDR3 contains 16 residues. Germline assignment: CDR1 SGHTA and CDR2 FQGNSA. The CDR3 loop reads CASSLVGPASNQPQHF. DNA for the CDR3: TGTGCCAGCAGCTTAGTGGGCCCGGCCAGCAATCAGCCCCAGCATTTT.

About this clone itself: Germline and junction disagree at one end, which may indicate a read error. This rearrangement joins TRBV12-3 or TRBV12-4 to TRBJ2-1; 11 nucleotides agree with TRBD2. The CDR3 runs 13 residues. The CDR3 sequence is CASSLGGLAASVF. The CDR3 DNA is TGTGCCAGCAGTTTAGGGGGACTAGCGGCCTCTGTCTTC.

With regard to this clone: Other DNA sequences in the sample encode the same CDR3. The CDR3 here is CATSGGHQETQYF. The CDR3 coding sequence is TGTGCCACCAGTGGCGGGCACCAAGAGACCCAGTACTTC. The chain uses TRBV24-1 and TRBJ2-5, with TRBD2 as a possible D gene (5 bases). Trimming removed 5 bases from V and 0 bases from J, with 6 bases in between. CDR1 KGHDR and CDR2 SFDVKD come from the germline V gene. The CDR3 is 13 residues long.

The V gene is TRBV13, the J gene TRBJ2-3; 7 bases fit TRBD1. The length of the CDR3 is 14 residues. V dropped 6 bases and J dropped 1; count of bases not matched to a gene: 4. CDR1 is PRHDT, CDR2 FYEKMQ, per germline (reference sequence). CDR3 DNA: TGTGCCAGCAGGGAGACAGGGCGCACAGATACGCAGTATTTT. Translating gives CASRETGRTDTQYF.

The DNA of the CDR3 is TGTGCCAGCAGTAACGGACAGGGACTCGGTCAGCCCCAGCATTTT. Amino acids: CASSNGQGLGQPQHF. The chain uses TRBV6-2 or TRBV6-3 and TRBJ1-5; 8 bases are shared with TRBD1. From germline, CDR1 is MNHEY and CDR2 SVGEGT. V dropped 5 bases and J dropped 6; count of bases not matched to a gene: 9. The CDR3 contains 15 residues.

The chain recombines TRBV6-5 with TRBJ2-5, with D hard to call. This CDR3 has 14 amino acids. Germline V gives CDR1 MNHEY, CDR2 SVGAGI. V was clipped by 2 bases and J by 5 bases, with 12 bases between them. CDR3 sequence (DNA): TGTGCCAGCAGTTACCTGGGGAAAAGCGAGACCCAGTACTTC. Protein product: CASSYLGKSETQYF.

The V gene is TRBV4-1, the J gene TRBJ2-7; D remains ambiguous. V was cut by 3 bases and J by 6 bases, with 9 bases left in between. The CDR3 sequence is 12 residues long. Germline V gene lookup returns CDR1 MGHRA and CDR2 YSYEKL. The CDR3 DNA reads TGCGCCAGCAGCCACCTCAATACCGAGCAGTACTTC. Encoded protein: CASSHLNTEQYF.